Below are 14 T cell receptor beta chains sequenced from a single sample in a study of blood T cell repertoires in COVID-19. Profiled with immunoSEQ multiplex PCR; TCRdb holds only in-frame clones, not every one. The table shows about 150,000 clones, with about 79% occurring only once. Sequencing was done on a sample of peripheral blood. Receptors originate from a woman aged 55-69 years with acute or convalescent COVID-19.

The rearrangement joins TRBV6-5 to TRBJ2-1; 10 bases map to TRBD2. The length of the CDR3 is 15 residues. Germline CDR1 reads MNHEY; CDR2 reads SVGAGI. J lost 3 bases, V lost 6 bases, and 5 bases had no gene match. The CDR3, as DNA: TGTGCCAGCAGCCGTACTAGCGGGGTCTACAATGAGCAGTTCTTC. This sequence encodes CASSRTSGVYNEQFF.

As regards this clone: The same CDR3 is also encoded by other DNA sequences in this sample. The CDR3 nucleotides read TGTGCCAGCAGCCTTTCAGACTCCTATAATTCACCCCTCCACTTT. Translated, it gives CASSLSDSYNSPLHF. The V call is TRBV11-2, the J call TRBJ1-6; no clear D. Germline V CDR1 and CDR2: SGHAT, FQNNGV. This CDR3 is built from 15 residues. Trimming removed 5 bases at V and 0 bases at J, with 8 bases between. The whole variable domain, remainder taken from reference TRBV11-2 and TRBJ1-6, is EAGVAQSPRYKIIEKRQSVAFWCNPISGHATLYWYQQILGQGPKLLIQFQNNGVVDDSQLPKDRFSAERLKGVDSTLKIQPAKLEDSAVYLCASSLSDSYNSPLHFGNGTRLTVT.

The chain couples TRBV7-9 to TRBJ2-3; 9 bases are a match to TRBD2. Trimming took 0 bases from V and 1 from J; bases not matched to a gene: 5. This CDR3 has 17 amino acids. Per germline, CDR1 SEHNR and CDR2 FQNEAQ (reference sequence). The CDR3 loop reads CASSLALAGGRTDTQYF. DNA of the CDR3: TGTGCCAGCAGCTTAGCGCTTGCGGGGGGGCGCACAGATACGCAGTATTTT.

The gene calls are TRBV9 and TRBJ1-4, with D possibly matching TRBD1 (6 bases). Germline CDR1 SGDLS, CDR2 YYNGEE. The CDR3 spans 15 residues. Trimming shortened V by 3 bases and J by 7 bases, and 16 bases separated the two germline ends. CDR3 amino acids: CASSGGGAGTEKLFF. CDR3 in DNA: TGTGCCAGCAGCGGTGGGGGGGCAGGTACTGAAAAACTGTTTTTT.

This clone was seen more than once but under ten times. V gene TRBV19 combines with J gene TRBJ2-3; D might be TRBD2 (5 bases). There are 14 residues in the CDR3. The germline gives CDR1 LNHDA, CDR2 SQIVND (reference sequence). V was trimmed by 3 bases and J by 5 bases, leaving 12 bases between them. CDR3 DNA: TGTGCCAGTAGTATCCTTACGGGGAGAGATACGCAGTATTTT. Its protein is CASSILTGRDTQYF.

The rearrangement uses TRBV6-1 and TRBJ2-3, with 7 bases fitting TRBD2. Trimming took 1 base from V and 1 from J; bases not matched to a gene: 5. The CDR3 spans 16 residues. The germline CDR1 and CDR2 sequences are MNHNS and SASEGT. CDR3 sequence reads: CASSEGPAGGTDTQYF. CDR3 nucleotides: TGTGCCAGCAGTGAAGGCCCTGCGGGGGGCACAGATACGCAGTATTTT.

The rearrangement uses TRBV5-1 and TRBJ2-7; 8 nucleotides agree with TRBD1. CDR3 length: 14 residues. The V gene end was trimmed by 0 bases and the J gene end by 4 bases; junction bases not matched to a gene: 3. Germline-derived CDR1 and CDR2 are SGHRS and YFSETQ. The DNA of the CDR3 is TGCGCCAGCAGCTTGGTGACAGGGGCGTACGAGCAGTACTTC. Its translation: CASSLVTGAYEQYF.

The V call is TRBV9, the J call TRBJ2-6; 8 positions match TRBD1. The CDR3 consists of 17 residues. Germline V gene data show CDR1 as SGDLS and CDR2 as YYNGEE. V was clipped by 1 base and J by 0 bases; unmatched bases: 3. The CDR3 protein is CASSVSGQGSGANVLTF. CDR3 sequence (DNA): TGTGCCAGCAGCGTAAGCGGACAGGGCTCTGGGGCCAACGTCCTGACTTTC.

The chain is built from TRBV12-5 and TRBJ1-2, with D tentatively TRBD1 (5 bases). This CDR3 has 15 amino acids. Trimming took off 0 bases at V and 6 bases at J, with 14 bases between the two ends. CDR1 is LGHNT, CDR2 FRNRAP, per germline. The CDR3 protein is CASGLVPQGGNGYTF. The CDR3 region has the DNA TGTGCTAGTGGTTTGGTACCTCAGGGAGGGAATGGCTACACCTTC.

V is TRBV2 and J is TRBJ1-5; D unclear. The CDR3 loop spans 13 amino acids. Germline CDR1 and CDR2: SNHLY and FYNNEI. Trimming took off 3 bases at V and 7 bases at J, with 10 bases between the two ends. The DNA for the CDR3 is TGTGCCAGCAGTGATAACAGTCTGCAGCCCCAGCATTTT. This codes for CASSDNSLQPQHF.

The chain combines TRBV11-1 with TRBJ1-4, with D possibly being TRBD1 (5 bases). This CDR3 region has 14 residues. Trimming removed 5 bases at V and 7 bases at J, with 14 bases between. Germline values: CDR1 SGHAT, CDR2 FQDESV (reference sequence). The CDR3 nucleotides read TGTGCCAGCAGCCTAACTACCGGGGGTGAAAAACTGTTTTTT. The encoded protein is CASSLTTGGEKLFF.

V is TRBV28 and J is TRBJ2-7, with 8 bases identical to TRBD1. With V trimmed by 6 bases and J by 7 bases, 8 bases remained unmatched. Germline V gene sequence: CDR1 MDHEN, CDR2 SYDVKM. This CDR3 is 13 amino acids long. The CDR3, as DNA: TGTGCCAGCAGCCGCGGACAGGGTTGGGAGCAGTACGTC. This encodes CASSRGQGWEQYV.

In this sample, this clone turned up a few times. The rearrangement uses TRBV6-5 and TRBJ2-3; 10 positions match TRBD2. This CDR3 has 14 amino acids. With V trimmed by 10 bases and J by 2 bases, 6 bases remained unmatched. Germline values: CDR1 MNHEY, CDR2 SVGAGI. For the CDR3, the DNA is TGTGCCACCCTAGCGGGGGCCAACACAGATACGCAGTATTTT. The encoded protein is CATLAGANTDTQYF.

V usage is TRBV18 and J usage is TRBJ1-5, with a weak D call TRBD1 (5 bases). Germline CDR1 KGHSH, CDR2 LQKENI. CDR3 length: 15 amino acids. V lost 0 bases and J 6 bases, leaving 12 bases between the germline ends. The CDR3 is CASSPPGGSGQPQHF. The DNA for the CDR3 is TGTGCCAGCTCACCACCGGGGGGTTCGGGTCAGCCCCAGCATTTT. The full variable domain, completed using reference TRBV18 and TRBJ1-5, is NAGVMQNPRHLVRRRGQEARLRCSPMKGHSHVYWYRQLPEEGLKFMVYLQKENIIDESGMPKERFSAEFPKEGPSILRIQQVVRGDSAAYFCASSPPGGSGQPQHFGDGTRLSIL.